This T cell receptor (beta chain) was documented in a study of blood T cell repertoires in COVID-19. Overall study: The United States, Italy and Spain were the sources of the acute and convalescent COVID-19 samples.

Some clones are missing from TCRdb's copy, which holds only in-frame ones; the method was immunoSEQ multiplex PCR. This sample has roughly 270,000 clones; roughly four fifths occur once, and the top ten carry more than 4%. This clone was seen a handful of times. Participants, roughly 18 to 90 years old, spanned around 26 US areas. Allocation to cohorts depended on clinical history reported by the participants. Each exposed participant met a COVID-19 case in the 2 weeks preceding study entry. The germline V gene has CDR1 SGHNT and CDR2 YYREEE (reference sequence). The CDR3 is made up of 17 amino acids. V was cut by 2 bases and J by 5 bases, with 22 bases left in between.

Specimen: PBMCs or T cells enriched from blood (not recorded which). The clonotype was recovered from a man in his forties who had been exposed to COVID-19. This chain joins TRBV5-4 and TRBJ1-2; unclear D gene. CDR3 residues: CASSFEVGRTLNYGYTF. The DNA for the CDR3 is TGTGCCAGCAGCTTCGAGGTCGGTAGGACTCTAAATTATGGCTACACCTTC.